Shown below are 9 T cell receptor beta chains from a single sample sequenced in a study of blood T cell repertoires in COVID-19. Sequencing used immunoSEQ multiplex PCR; TCRdb keeps in-frame clones, though not all of them. This sample has some 170,000 clones, with roughly 84% found just once. Material: PBMCs or T cells enriched from blood (not recorded which). These receptors came from a middle-aged man who had recovered from COVID-19.

The rearrangement joins TRBV5-1 to TRBJ1-1, with a tentative D call TRBD1 (5 bases). This CDR3 is 14 amino acids long. The germline gives CDR1 SGHRS, CDR2 YFSETQ. With 6 bases removed from V and 5 bases from J, the gap between germline ends came to 17 bases. The CDR3 region has the DNA TGCGCCAGCACTCGAAGGGCAGGGCATACTGAAGCTTTCTTT. This encodes CASTRRAGHTEAFF.

The V and J genes are TRBV12-3 or TRBV12-4 and TRBJ1-2, with 8 nucleotides matching TRBD1. CDR3 length: 13 amino acids. V lost 7 bases and J lost 6; bases outside the gene matches: 7. The CDR3 spells CASTRTGSDGYTF. The CDR3 DNA reads TGTGCCAGCACCCGGACAGGGTCGGATGGCTACACCTTC.

The rearrangement uses TRBV18 and TRBJ1-4; perhaps TRBD1 as D (6 bases). V gave up 0 bases and J gave up 6 bases, with 11 bases separating them. The CDR3 runs to 15 residues. Germline values: CDR1 KGHSH, CDR2 LQKENI. The CDR3 loop reads CASSPPSGADEKLFF. CDR3 bases: TGTGCCAGCTCACCACCGTCAGGGGCCGATGAAAAACTGTTTTTT.

The chain combines TRBV3-1 (or the pseudogene TRBV3-2) with TRBJ1-1; 7 bases are a match to TRBD1. The V gene end was trimmed by 2 bases and the J gene end by 7 bases; junction bases not matched to a gene: 4. The V gene's germline CDR1 is LGHDT and CDR2 YNNKEL (reference sequence). This CDR3 region has 13 residues. The CDR3 DNA is TGTGCCAGCAGCCAAAACAGGGGTGGTGAAGCTTTCTTT. It translates to CASSQNRGGEAFF.

The chain has TRBV18 and TRBJ1-2, with 7 bases aligning to TRBD1. Trimming took 1 base from V and 4 from J; bases not matched to a gene: 12. The CDR3 spans 17 residues. Per germline, CDR1 KGHSH and CDR2 LQKENI. Here the CDR3 DNA reads TGTGCCAGCTCACCACGGGGACAGACACCAACGGGCTATGGCTACACCTTC. It specifies CASSPRGQTPTGYGYTF.

V gene TRBV10-3 combines with J gene TRBJ1-3; a possible D gene is TRBD1 (5 bases). The CDR3 spans 14 residues. Germline CDR1 and CDR2: ENHRY and SYGVKD. V lost 5 bases and J lost 1, with 9 bases in between. This CDR3 reads CAISPRVSGNTIYF. The CDR3 nucleotides are TGTGCCATCAGTCCCAGGGTTTCTGGAAACACCATATATTTT.

The chain has TRBV9 and TRBJ2-1; 8 bases line up with TRBD2. This CDR3 is 15 amino acids long. J gave up 4 bases and V 3 bases, and 6 bases lay outside the gene matches. Germline values: CDR1 SGDLS, CDR2 YYNGEE. The chain's CDR3 is CASSGGGLSYNEQFF. In nucleotides, the CDR3 is TGTGCCAGCAGCGGCGGGGGGCTCAGTTACAATGAGCAGTTCTTC.

This chain connects TRBV27 to TRBJ1-1; D gene uncertain. The V end was cut by 5 bases, the J end by 4 bases, with 11 bases between. The CDR3 runs to 13 residues. The V gene's germline CDR1 is MNHEY and CDR2 SMNVEV (reference sequence). The CDR3 nucleotides are TGTGCCAGCAGTCCGAGTCGCGGCACTGAAGCTTTCTTT. Translated: CASSPSRGTEAFF.

The chain has TRBV19 and TRBJ1-2; no clear D gene. Trimming stripped 1 base from V and 0 bases from J, with 9 bases between. CDR1 LNHDA and CDR2 SQIVND come from the germline V gene (reference sequence). The CDR3 spans 15 residues. CDR3 sequence: CASSIVPGSNYGYTF. CDR3 nucleotide sequence: TGTGCCAGTAGTATAGTCCCAGGATCTAACTATGGCTACACCTTC. The full variable domain, rest sourced from reference TRBV19 and TRBJ1-2, is DGGITQSPKYLFRKEGQNVTLSCEQNLNHDAMYWYRQDPGQGLRLIYYSQIVNDFQKGDIAEGYSVSREKKESFPLTVTSAQKNPTAFYLCASSIVPGSNYGYTFGSGTRLTVV.